One sample yielded the 19 T cell receptor beta chains listed below, sequenced in a study of T-cell memory formation after mild COVID-19. One entry per CDR3 protein, called by TCRdb with MiXCR from the 5' RACE reads. The sample has about 40,000 distinct CDR3 sequences; about an eighth are singletons. Sample: PBMCs or a T cell subset sorted from them (not recorded which). The receptors derive from a man between 18 and 29 years old who had mild COVID-19 (a few samples of this study predate the infection). Cell type and time point are not known.

This clonotype was seen many times. This sequence joins TRBV7-2 and TRBJ2-2; TRBD2 might be the D (7 bases). This CDR3 comprises 16 residues. CDR1 is SGHTA, CDR2 FQGNSA, per germline. V dropped 1 base and J dropped 5 bases, with 14 bases sitting between them. The chain's CDR3 is CASSLDGGANTGELFF. The CDR3 bases are TGTGCCAGCAGCTTAGATGGGGGGGCTAATACCGGGGAGCTGTTTTTT.

The table lists this clonotype with many counts. The chain uses TRBV7-2 and TRBJ2-3; 7 nucleotides line up with TRBD2. The J segment lost 2 bases and the V segment lost 4 bases, leaving 9 bases of the junction unmatched. Germline CDR1 reads SGHTA; CDR2 reads FQGNSA. The CDR3 consists of 16 residues. CDR3 nucleotide sequence: TGTGCCAGCAGCTCGTACTCGGGGGGACTCACAGATACGCAGTATTTT. Translating it yields CASSSYSGGLTDTQYF.

Ten or more counts support this clonotype. The chain employs TRBV5-4 and TRBJ2-3; TRBD2 matches at 11 bases. The CDR3 has 17 amino acids. Losses at the gene ends were 1 base for V and 4 bases for J; bases not matched to a gene: 8. The germline CDR1 and CDR2 sequences are SGHNT and YYREEE (reference sequence). CDR3 sequence: CASSLQRTSGRADTQYF. CDR3 bases: TGTGCCAGCAGCTTGCAGAGGACTAGCGGGCGGGCAGATACGCAGTATTTT.

The table lists this clonotype with many counts. The chain uses TRBV2 and TRBJ2-1; D may be TRBD1 or TRBD2 (5 bases each). CDR1 and CDR2 (germline): SNHLY, FYNNEI. Trimming stripped 8 bases from V and 7 bases from J, with 12 bases between. There are 12 residues in the CDR3. The CDR3 sequence: CASGGIGNEQFF. The CDR3, as DNA: TGTGCCAGCGGGGGTATTGGGAATGAGCAGTTCTTC.

The chain couples TRBV12-3 or TRBV12-4 to TRBJ2-7; D uncertain. The CDR3 loop spans 14 amino acids. V lost 3 bases, J lost 0 bases, and 9 bases lay in between. DNA of the CDR3: TGTGCCAGCAGTTTGACCAAGAGCTCCTACGAGCAGTACTTC. Translated, it gives CASSLTKSSYEQYF.

This clonotype was observed many times. The J gene is TRBJ2-1, the V gene TRBV7-2; tentatively, D is TRBD1 or TRBD2 (5 bases each). Germline lookup yields CDR1 SGHTA and CDR2 FQGNSA. This CDR3 is built from 12 residues. Trimming cost V 5 bases and J 13 bases, with 15 bases left between them. CDR3 in DNA: TGTGCCAGCAGCACCCCCCTGGGGGTCCAGTTCTTC. As protein: CASSTPLGVQFF.

This clonotype was seen at least ten times. The chain has TRBV2 and TRBJ1-4, with 7 positions matching TRBD1. This CDR3 has 15 amino acids. Germline-derived CDR1 and CDR2 are SNHLY and FYNNEI. The junction had 11 bases not matched to a gene; V was cut back by 6 bases and J by 7 bases. The CDR3 DNA reads as TGTGCCAGCAGATACCGACAGGGATCCTCTGAAAAACTGTTTTTT. Amino acid sequence: CASRYRQGSSEKLFF.

This clonotype was detected ten times or more. The chain joins TRBV11-2 to TRBJ2-6, with D uncertain. The CDR3 is made up of 17 amino acids. V was cut by 0 bases and J by 4 bases, with 13 bases left in between. Germline-derived CDR1 and CDR2 are SGHAT and FQNNGV. The CDR3 protein is CASSLDLRALGANVLTF. The CDR3 nucleotides read TGTGCCAGCAGCTTAGATCTCCGGGCCTTAGGGGCCAACGTCCTGACTTTC.

V usage is TRBV29-1 and J usage is TRBJ2-3; 10 nucleotides agree with TRBD2. The CDR3 is 14 amino acids. The V segment lost 6 bases and the J segment 1 base; nucleotides outside the gene matches: 4. CDR1 and CDR2 (germline): SQVTM, ANQGSEA. In DNA, the CDR3 is TGCAGCGTCCCCGGGACTAGCGGCACAGATACGCAGTATTTT. Translating it yields CSVPGTSGTDTQYF.

This clonotype has a count of ten or more. V usage is TRBV7-2 and J usage is TRBJ2-3; unclear D gene. The germline CDR1 and CDR2 sequences are SGHTA and FQGNSA. The CDR3 covers 14 residues. Trimming removed 5 bases from V and 3 bases from J, with 12 bases in between. Here the CDR3 DNA reads TGTGCCAGCAGCCCAAGGTGGGAAACAGATACGCAGTATTTT. Translated: CASSPRWETDTQYF.

This clonotype appeared many times. The gene calls are TRBV7-3 and TRBJ2-3; D may be TRBD1 or TRBD2 (5 bases each). The CDR3 contains 14 residues. V was shortened by 5 bases and J by 4 bases, with 13 bases between the two germline ends. The germline gives CDR1 SGHTA, CDR2 FQGTGA. CDR3 sequence reads: CASSRGLGADTQYF. CDR3 DNA: TGTGCCAGCAGCCGAGGACTGGGGGCAGATACGCAGTATTTT.

This clonotype has only a few counts. The CDR3 loop reads CASSLLAGHVKETQYF. The CDR3, as DNA: TGTGCCAGCAGCTTGCTTGCGGGACACGTTAAAGAGACCCAGTACTTC. The genes are TRBV7-6 and TRBJ2-5, with D perhaps assigned TRBD1 or TRBD2 (6 bases each). The germline V gene encodes CDR1 SGHVS and CDR2 FNYEAQ. There are 16 residues in the CDR3. V was clipped by 3 bases and J by 3 bases, with 17 bases between them.

This clonotype was observed many times. V gene TRBV6-1 combines with J gene TRBJ2-7; 9 bases are a match to TRBD2. Germline CDR1 MNHNS, CDR2 SASEGT. The CDR3 covers 15 residues. With V trimmed by 3 bases and J by 3 bases, 6 bases remained unmatched. The DNA for the CDR3 is TGTGCCAGCAGTGATTCTGGGACTAGCCGCTACGAGCAGTACTTC. Translated, it gives CASSDSGTSRYEQYF.

This clonotype came up many times. J is TRBJ2-5 and V is TRBV20-1; 8 positions agree with TRBD2. Trimming at V came to 5 bases and at J to 2 bases, leaving 7 bases not matched to a gene. Germline V gene lookup returns CDR1 DFQATT and CDR2 SNEGSKA (reference sequence). CDR3 length: 14 residues. CDR3 residues: CSAPRGARQETQYF. CDR3 bases: TGCAGTGCTCCGCGGGGGGCCAGGCAAGAGACCCAGTACTTC.

The chain carries TRBV7-8 and TRBJ2-7; D unclear. V lost 1 base and J 5 bases, leaving 3 bases between the germline ends. Per the germline V gene, CDR1 is SGHVS and CDR2 is FQNEAQ. CDR3 length: 11 residues. CDR3 loop: CASSLGNEQYF. As DNA, the CDR3 is TGTGCCAGCAGCTTAGGAAACGAGCAGTACTTC.

About this clonotype: One base away lies a much larger clone, so this may be a sequencing read error. The chain uses TRBV6-5 and TRBJ1-1; no reliable D call. Germline CDR1 MNHEY, CDR2 SVGAGI. This CDR3 is built from 17 residues. Trimming pared 5 bases from V and 0 bases from J, leaving 19 bases between. CDR3 loop: CASSRRKAIFMNTEAFF. CDR3 in DNA: TGTGCCAGCAGTCGTAGAAAGGCGATTTTTATGAACACTGAAGCTTTCTTT.

A note on this clonotype: This clone may be a read error of a much larger clone one base away. V is TRBV5-1 and J is TRBJ1-6; 11 nucleotides align to TRBD1. After removal of 5 bases from V and 9 bases from J, the junction contained 10 bases not matched to a gene. The CDR3 sequence is 16 residues long. CDR1 and CDR2 (germline): SGHRS, YFSETQ. CDR3: CASSRGQGVSTSPLHF. CDR3 sequence (DNA): TGCGCCAGCAGTCGGGGACAGGGGGTGTCTACTTCACCCCTCCACTTT.

This clonotype occurred many times. The chain recombines TRBV7-2 with TRBJ2-5; D call uncertain. CDR1 and CDR2 from the germline V gene are SGHTA and FQGNSA. Trimming took 4 bases from V and 4 from J, leaving 16 bases between them. This CDR3 has 15 residues. CDR3 in amino acids: CASSSWAHYPETQYF. In DNA, the CDR3 is TGTGCCAGCAGCTCGTGGGCGCACTACCCAGAGACCCAGTACTTC.

V is TRBV28 and J is TRBJ1-6; 7 nucleotides match TRBD1. CDR1 is MDHEN, CDR2 SYDVKM, per germline. V gave up 5 bases and J gave up 9 bases; unmatched junction bases: 7. The CDR3 contains 14 residues. The CDR3 loop reads CASSPRQGSSPLHF. The CDR3 nucleotides are TGTGCCAGCAGTCCCCGACAGGGAAGTTCACCCCTCCACTTT.